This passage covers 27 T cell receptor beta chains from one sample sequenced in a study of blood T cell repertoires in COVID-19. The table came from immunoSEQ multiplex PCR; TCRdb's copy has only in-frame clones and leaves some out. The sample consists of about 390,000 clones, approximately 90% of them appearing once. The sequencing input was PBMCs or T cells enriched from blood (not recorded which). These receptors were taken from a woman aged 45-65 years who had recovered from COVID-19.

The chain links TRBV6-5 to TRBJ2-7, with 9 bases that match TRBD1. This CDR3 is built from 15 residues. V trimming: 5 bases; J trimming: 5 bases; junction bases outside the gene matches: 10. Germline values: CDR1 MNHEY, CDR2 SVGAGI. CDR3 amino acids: CASSQTGGGVHEQYF. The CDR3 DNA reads TGTGCCAGCAGTCAGACAGGGGGGGGTGTCCACGAGCAGTACTTC.

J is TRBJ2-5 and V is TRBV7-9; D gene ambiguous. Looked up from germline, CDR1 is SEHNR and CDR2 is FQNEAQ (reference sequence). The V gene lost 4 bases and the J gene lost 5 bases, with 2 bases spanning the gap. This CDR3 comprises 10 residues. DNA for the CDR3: TGTGCCAGCAGCTCGGAGACCCAGTACTTC. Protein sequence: CASSSETQYF.

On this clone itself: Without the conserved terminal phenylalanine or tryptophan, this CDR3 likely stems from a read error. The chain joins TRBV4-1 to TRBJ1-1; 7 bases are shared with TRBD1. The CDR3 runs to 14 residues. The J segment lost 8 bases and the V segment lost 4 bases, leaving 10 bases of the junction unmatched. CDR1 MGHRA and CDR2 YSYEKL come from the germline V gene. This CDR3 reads CASSLLGQETEAFL. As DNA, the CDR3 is TGCGCCAGCAGCCTTCTCGGACAGGAGACAGAAGCTTTCCTT.

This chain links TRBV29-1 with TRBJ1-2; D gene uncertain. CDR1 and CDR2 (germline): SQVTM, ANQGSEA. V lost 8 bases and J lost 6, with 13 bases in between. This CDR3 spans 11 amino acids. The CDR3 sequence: CSLITTDGYTF. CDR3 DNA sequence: TGCAGCCTGATAACTACCGATGGCTACACCTTC.

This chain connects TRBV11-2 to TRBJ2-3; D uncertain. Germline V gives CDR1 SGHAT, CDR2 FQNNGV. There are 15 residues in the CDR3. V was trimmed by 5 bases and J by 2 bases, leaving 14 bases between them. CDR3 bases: TGTGCCAGCAGCCCGCACGGTGGTACCACAGATACGCAGTATTTT. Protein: CASSPHGGTTDTQYF.

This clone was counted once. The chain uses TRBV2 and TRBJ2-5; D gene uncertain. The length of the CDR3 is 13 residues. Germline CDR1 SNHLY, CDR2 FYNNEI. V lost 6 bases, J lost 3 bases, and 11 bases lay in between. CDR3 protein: CASRAELEETQYF. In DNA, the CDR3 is TGTGCCAGCAGGGCGGAGTTGGAAGAGACCCAGTACTTC.

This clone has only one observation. This CDR3 reads CASSRTQGGVRSPLHF. The CDR3 nucleotides read TGTGCCAGTAGTAGAACACAGGGGGGGGTTCGATCACCCCTCCACTTT. The genes are TRBV19 and TRBJ1-6, with TRBD1 identical over 8 bases. CDR1 and CDR2 (germline): LNHDA, SQIVND (reference sequence). The CDR3 has 16 amino acids. With V trimmed by 4 bases and J by 10 bases, 12 bases remained unmatched. Full variable domain (remainder filled in from reference TRBV19 and TRBJ1-6): DGGITQSPKYLFRKEGQNVTLSCEQNLNHDAMYWYRQDPGQGLRLIYYSQIVNDFQKGDIAEGYSVSREKKESFPLTVTSAQKNPTAFYLCASSRTQGGVRSPLHFGNGTRLTVT.

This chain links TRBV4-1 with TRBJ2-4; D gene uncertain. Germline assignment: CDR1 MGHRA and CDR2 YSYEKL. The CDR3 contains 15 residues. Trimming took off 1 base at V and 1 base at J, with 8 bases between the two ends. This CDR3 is CASSQAFQAKNIQYF. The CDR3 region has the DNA TGCGCCAGCAGCCAAGCGTTTCAGGCCAAAAACATTCAGTACTTC.

The CDR3 region is CAWSATQGYTF. CDR3 bases: TGTGCCTGGAGCGCTACACAGGGCTACACCTTC. The genes are TRBV30 and TRBJ1-2; no definite D call. The CDR3 extends over 11 amino acids. The germline V gene has CDR1 GTSNPN and CDR2 SVGIG (reference sequence). The V gene lost 3 bases and the J gene lost 8 bases, with 10 bases spanning the gap.

Here the CDR3 reads CASSQAGGFNSPLHF. CDR3 nucleotides: TGTGCCAGCAGCCAAGCTGGGGGCTTTAATTCACCCCTCCACTTT. The chain has TRBV3-1 (or the pseudogene TRBV3-2) and TRBJ1-6; the D gene is possibly TRBD1 (6 bases). Germline V gene lookup returns CDR1 LGHDT and CDR2 YNNKEL (reference sequence). Trimming pared 1 base from V and 6 bases from J, leaving 10 bases between. CDR3 size: 15 residues.

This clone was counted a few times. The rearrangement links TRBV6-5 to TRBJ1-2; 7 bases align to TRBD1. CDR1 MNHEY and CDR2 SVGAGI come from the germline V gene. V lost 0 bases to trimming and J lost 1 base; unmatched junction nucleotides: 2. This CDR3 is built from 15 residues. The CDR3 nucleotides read TGTGCCAGCAGTTACTCGGGGACAGATAACTATGGCTACACCTTC. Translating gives CASSYSGTDNYGYTF.

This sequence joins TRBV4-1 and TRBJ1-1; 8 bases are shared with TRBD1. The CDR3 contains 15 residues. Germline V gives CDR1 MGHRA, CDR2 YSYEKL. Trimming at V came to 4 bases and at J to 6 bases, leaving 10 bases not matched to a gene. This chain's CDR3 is CASSPGQGPWAEAFF. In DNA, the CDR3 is TGCGCCAGCAGCCCAGGACAGGGACCGTGGGCTGAAGCTTTCTTT.

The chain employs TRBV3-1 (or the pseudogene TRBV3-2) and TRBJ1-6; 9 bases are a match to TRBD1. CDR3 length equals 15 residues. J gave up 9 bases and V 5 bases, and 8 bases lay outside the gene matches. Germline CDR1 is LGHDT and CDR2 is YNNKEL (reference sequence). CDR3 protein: CASSEGQGIISPLHF. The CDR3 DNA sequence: TGTGCCAGCAGCGAGGGACAGGGAATTATTTCACCCCTCCACTTT.

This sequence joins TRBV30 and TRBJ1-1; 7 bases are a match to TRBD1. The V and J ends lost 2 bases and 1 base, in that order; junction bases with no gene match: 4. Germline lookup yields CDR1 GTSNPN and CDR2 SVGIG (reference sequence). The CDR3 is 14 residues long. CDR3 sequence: CAWSMTGRNTEAFF. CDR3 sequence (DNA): TGTGCCTGGAGTATGACAGGGCGGAACACTGAAGCTTTCTTT. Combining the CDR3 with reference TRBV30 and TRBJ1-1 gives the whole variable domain SQTIHQWPATLVQPVGSPLSLECTVEGTSNPNLYWYRQAAGRGLQLLFYSVGIGQISSEVPQNLSASRPQDRQFILSSKKLLLSDSGFYLCAWSMTGRNTEAFFGQGTRLTVV.

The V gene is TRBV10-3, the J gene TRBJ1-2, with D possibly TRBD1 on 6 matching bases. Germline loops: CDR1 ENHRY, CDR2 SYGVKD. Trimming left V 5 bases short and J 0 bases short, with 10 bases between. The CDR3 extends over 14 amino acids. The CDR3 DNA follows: TGTGCCATCAGTAGGGACATCTCTAACTATGGCTACACCTTC. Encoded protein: CAISRDISNYGYTF.

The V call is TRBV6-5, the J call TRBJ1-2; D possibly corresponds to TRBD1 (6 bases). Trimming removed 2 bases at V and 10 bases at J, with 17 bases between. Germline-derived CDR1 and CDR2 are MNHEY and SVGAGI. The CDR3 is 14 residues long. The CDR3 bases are TGTGCCAGCAGTTACGGACAGACCGTTCAAGTCTACACCTTC. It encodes CASSYGQTVQVYTF.

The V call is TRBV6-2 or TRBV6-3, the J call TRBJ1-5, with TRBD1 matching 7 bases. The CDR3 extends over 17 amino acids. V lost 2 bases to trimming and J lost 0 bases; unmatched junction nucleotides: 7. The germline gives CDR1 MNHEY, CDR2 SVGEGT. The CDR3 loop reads CASSYATGPHSNQPQHF. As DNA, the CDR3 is TGTGCCAGCAGTTACGCGACAGGGCCCCATAGCAATCAGCCCCAGCATTTT.

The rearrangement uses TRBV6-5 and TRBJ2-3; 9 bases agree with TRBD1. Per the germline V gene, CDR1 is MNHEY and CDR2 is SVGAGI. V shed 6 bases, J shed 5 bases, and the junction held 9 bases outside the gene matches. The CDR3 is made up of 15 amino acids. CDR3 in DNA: TGTGCCAGCAGAGGACAGGGGAGGATTAGAGATACGCAGTATTTT. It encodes CASRGQGRIRDTQYF.

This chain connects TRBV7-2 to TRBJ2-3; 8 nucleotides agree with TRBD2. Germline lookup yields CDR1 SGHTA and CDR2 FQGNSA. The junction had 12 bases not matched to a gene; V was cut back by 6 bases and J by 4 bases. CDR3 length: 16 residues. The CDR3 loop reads CASRKAPGGGSDTQYF. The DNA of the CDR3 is TGTGCCAGCAGAAAAGCCCCCGGGGGGGGATCAGATACGCAGTATTTT.

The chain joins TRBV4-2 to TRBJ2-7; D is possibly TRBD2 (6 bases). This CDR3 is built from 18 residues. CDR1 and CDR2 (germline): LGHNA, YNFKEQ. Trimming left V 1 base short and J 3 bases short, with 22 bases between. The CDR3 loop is CASSQAVGGSMRYYEQYF. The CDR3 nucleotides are TGTGCCAGCAGCCAAGCGGTCGGGGGTTCCATGAGGTACTACGAGCAGTACTTC.

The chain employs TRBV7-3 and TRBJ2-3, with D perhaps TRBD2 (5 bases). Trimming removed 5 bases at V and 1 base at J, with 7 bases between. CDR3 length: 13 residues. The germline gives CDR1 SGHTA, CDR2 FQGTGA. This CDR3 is CASSSGGTDTQYF. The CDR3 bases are TGTGCCAGCAGCAGCGGTGGCACAGATACGCAGTATTTT.

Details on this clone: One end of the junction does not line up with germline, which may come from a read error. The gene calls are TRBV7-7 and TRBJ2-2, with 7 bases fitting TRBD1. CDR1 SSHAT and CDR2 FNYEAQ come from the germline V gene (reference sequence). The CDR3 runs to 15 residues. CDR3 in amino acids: CASSLATQGTGELFF. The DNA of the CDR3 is TGTGCTAGCAGCTTAGCCACACAGGGGACCGGGGAGCTGTTTTTT. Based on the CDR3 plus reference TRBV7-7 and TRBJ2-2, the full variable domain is GAGVSQSPRYKVTKRGQDVTLRCDPISSHATLYWYQQALGQGPEFLTYFNYEAQPDKSGLPSDRFSAERPEGSISTLTIQRTEQRDSAMYRCASSLATQGTGELFFGEGSRLTVL.

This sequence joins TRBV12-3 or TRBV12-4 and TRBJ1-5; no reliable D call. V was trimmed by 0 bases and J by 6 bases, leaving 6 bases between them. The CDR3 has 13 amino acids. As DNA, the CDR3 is TGTGCCAGCAGTTTAGCGTCGTCTCAGCCCCAGCATTTT. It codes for CASSLASSQPQHF.

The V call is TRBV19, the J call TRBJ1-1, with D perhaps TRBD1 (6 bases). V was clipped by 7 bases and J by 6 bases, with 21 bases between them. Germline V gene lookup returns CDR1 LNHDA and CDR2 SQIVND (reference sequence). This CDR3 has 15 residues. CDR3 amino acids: CASTRGAISISEAFF. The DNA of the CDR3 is TGTGCCAGTACCCGGGGGGCGATCTCTATTTCTGAAGCTTTCTTT.

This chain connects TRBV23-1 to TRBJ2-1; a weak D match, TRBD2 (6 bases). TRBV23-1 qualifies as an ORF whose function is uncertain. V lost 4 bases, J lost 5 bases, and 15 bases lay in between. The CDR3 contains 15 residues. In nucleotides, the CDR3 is TGCGCCAGCAGTCGGACCGGAGGGGCCCACAATGAGCAGTTCTTC. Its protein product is CASSRTGGAHNEQFF.

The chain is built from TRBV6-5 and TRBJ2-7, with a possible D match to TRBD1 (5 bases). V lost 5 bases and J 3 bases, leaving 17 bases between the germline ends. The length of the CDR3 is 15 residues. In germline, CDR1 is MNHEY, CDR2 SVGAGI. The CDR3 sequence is CASSNAKGQVYEQYF. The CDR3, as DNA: TGTGCCAGCAGTAACGCTAAGGGGCAAGTCTACGAGCAGTACTTC.

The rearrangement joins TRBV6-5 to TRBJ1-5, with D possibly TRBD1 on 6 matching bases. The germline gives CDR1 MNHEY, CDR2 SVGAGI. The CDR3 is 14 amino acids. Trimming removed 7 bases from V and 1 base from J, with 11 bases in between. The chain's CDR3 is CASTRTVSNQPQHF. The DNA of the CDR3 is TGTGCCAGCACTAGGACAGTGAGCAATCAGCCCCAGCATTTT.